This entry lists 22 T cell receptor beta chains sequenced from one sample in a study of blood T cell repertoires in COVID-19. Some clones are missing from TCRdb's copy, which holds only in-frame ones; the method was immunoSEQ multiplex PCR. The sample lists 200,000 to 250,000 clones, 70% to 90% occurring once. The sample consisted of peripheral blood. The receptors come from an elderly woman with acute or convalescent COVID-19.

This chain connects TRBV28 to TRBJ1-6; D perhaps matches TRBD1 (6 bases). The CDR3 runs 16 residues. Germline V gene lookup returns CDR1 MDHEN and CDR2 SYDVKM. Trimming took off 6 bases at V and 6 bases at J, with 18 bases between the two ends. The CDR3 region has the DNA TGTGCCAGCAGCCCCGGACAGATTACCACTAATTCACCCCTCCACTTT. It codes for CASSPGQITTNSPLHF.

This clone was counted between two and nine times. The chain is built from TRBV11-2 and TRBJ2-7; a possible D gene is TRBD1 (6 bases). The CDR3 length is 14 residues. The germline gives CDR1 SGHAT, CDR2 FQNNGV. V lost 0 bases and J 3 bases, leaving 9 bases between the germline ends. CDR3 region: CASSLDVGGYEQYF. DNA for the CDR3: TGTGCCAGCAGCTTAGATGTAGGGGGCTACGAGCAGTACTTC.

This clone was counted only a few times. In DNA form, the CDR3 reads TGTGCCAGCAGTTCTAGCTCCTACGAGCAGTACTTC. Translation: CASSSSSYEQYF. This rearrangement joins TRBV6-5 to TRBJ2-7; no clear D gene. This CDR3 is 12 amino acids long. Trimming left V 4 bases short and J 0 bases short, with 4 bases between. Germline lookup yields CDR1 MNHEY and CDR2 SVGAGI.

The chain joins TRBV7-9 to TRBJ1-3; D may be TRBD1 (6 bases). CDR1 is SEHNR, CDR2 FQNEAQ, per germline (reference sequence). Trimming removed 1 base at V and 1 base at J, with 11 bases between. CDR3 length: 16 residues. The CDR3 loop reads CASSLGGGASGNTIYF. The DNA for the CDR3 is TGTGCCAGCAGCTTAGGAGGGGGGGCTTCTGGAAACACCATATATTTT. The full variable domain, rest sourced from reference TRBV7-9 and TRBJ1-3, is DTGVSQNPRHKITKRGQNVTFRCDPISEHNRLYWYRQTLGQGPEFLTYFQNEAQLEKSRLLSDRFSAERPKGSFSTLEIQRTEQGDSAMYLCASSLGGGASGNTIYFGEGSWLTVV.

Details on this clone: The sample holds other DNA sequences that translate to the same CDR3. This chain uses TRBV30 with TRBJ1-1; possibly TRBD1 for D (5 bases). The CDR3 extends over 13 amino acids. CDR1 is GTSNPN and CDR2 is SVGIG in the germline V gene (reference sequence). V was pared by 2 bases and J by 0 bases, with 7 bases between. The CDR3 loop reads CAWSLQVNTEAFF. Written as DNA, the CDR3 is TGTGCCTGGAGTTTACAGGTGAACACTGAAGCTTTCTTT.

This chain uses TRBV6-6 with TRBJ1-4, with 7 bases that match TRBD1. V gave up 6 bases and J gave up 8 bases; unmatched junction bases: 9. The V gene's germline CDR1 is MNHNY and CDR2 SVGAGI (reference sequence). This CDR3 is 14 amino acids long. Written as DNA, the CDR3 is TGTGCCAGCAGCGGGACAGCTTGGGACGAAAAACTGTTTTTT. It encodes CASSGTAWDEKLFF.

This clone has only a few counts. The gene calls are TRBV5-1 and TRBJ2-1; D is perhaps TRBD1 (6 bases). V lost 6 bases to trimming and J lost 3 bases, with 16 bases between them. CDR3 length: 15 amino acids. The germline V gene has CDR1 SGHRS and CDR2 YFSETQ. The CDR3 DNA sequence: TGCGCCAGCACATCTGTGACAGGCGTCTACAATGAGCAGTTCTTC. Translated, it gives CASTSVTGVYNEQFF.

The CDR3 DNA follows: TGTGCCAGCAGCGCCTACCGGGACACAAACTACGAGCAGTACTTC. Amino acid sequence: CASSAYRDTNYEQYF. The V gene is TRBV6-2 or TRBV6-3, the J gene TRBJ2-7, with a tentative D call TRBD1 (6 bases). CDR1 and CDR2 (germline): MNHEY, SVGEGT. The CDR3 covers 15 residues. V lost 6 bases, J lost 3 bases, and 18 bases lay in between.

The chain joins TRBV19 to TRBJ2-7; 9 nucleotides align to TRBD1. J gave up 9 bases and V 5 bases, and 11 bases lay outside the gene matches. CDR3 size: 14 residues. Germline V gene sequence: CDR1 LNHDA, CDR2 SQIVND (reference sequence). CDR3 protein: CASSSGTGFFGQYF. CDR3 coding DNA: TGTGCCAGTAGTTCCGGGACAGGGTTCTTTGGGCAGTACTTC.

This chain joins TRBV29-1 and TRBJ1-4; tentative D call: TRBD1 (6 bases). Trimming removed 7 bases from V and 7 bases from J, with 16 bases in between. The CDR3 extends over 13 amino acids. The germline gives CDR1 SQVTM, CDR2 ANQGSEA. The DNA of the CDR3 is TGCAGCGCAGACACGGGGGGCGGTGAAAAACTGTTTTTT. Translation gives CSADTGGGEKLFF.

The DNA of the CDR3 is TGTGCCAGCAGTCCTTCTAGCGGGGGGAACGAGCAGTACTTC. Translated, it gives CASSPSSGGNEQYF. The rearrangement joins TRBV6-5 to TRBJ2-7, with TRBD2 matching over 11 bases. The ends lost 5 bases at V and 5 bases at J; junction bases unmatched: 5. This CDR3 has 14 residues. Germline loops: CDR1 MNHEY, CDR2 SVGAGI.

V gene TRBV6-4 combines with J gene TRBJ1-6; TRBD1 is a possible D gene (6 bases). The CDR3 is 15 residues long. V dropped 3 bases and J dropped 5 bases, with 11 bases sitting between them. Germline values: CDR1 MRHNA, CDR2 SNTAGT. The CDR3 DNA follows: TGTGCCAGCAGTGATAGGGCAGGGGATAATTCACCCCTCCACTTT. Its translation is CASSDRAGDNSPLHF.

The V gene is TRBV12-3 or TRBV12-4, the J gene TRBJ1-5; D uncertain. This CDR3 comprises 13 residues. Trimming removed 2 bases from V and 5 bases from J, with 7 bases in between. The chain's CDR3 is CASSLFGDQPQHF. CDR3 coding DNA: TGTGCCAGCAGTTTATTCGGGGATCAGCCCCAGCATTTT.

CDR3 sequence (DNA): TGTGCCAGTAGTATATGGTCCGGGAGAGAGCGGACCCAGTACTTC. Its translation: CASSIWSGRERTQYF. This sequence joins TRBV19 and TRBJ2-5, with a weak D call TRBD2 (6 bases). V lost 2 bases, J lost 7 bases, and 17 bases lay in between. This CDR3 is 15 amino acids long. Germline values: CDR1 LNHDA, CDR2 SQIVND (reference sequence).

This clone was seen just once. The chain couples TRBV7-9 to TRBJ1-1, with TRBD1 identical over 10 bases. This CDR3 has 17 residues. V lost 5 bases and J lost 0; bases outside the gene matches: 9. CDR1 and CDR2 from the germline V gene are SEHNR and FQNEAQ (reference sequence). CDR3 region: CASSDVPGQGMNTEAFF. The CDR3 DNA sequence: TGTGCCAGCAGCGACGTCCCGGGACAGGGGATGAACACTGAAGCTTTCTTT.

In DNA form, the CDR3 reads TGCGCCAGCAGCCAAGATCGGGGGGACAATGAAAAACTGTTTTTT. It codes for CASSQDRGDNEKLFF. The V gene is TRBV4-3, the J gene TRBJ1-4; D is perhaps TRBD1 (5 bases). Trimming took 0 bases from V and 5 from J, leaving 10 bases between them. CDR1 and CDR2 from the germline V gene are LGHNA and YSLEER. The CDR3 covers 15 residues.

The CDR3 coding sequence is TGTGCCAGCAGCCGTTCTCTCACTGAAGCTTTCTTT. It yields the protein CASSRSLTEAFF. The J gene is TRBJ1-1, the V gene TRBV16; the D is unclear. The CDR3 covers 12 residues. Deletions cut 4 bases from V and 4 bases from J, with 7 bases between. Germline V gene sequence: CDR1 KGHSY, CDR2 FQNENV. The full variable domain, its missing parts supplied by reference TRBV16 and TRBJ1-1, is GEEVAQTPKHLVRGEGQKAKLYCAPIKGHSYVFWYQQVLKNEFKFLISFQNENVFDETGMPKERFSAKCLPNSPCSLEIQATKLEDSAVYFCASSRSLTEAFFGQGTRLTVV.

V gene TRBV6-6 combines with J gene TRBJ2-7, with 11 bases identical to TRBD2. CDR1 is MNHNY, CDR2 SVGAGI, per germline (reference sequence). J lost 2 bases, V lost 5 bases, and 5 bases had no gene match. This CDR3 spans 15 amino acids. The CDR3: CASSLSTSGAYEQYF. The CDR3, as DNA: TGTGCCAGCAGTCTATCGACTAGCGGGGCCTACGAGCAGTACTTC.

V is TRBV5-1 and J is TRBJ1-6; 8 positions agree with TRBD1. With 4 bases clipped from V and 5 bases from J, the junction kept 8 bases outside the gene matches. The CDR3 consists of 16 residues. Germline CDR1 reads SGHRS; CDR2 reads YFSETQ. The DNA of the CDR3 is TGCGCCAGCAGCCCGGGGACAGGACCTGATAATTCACCCCTCCACTTT. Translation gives CASSPGTGPDNSPLHF.

The CDR3: CAIRSNTEAFF. The CDR3, as DNA: TGTGCCATCCGGTCGAACACTGAAGCTTTCTTT. The J gene is TRBJ1-1, the V gene TRBV6-6; no clear D gene. The V and J ends lost 10 bases and 1 base respectively, with 7 bases between them. CDR1 MNHNY and CDR2 SVGAGI come from the germline V gene (reference sequence). There are 11 residues in the CDR3.

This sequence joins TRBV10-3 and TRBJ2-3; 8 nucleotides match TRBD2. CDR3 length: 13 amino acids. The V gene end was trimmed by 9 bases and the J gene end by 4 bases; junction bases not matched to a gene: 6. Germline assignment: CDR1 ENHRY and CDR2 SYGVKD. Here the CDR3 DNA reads TGTGCCATTTCAGCGGGAGAGGCAGATACGCAGTATTTT. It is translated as CAISAGEADTQYF.

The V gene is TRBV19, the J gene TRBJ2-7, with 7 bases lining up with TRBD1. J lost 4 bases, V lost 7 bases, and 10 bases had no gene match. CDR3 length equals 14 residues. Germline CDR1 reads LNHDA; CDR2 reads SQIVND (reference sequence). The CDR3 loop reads CASTSRDRPYEQYF. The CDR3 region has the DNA TGTGCCAGTACCTCGAGGGACAGACCTTACGAGCAGTACTTC.